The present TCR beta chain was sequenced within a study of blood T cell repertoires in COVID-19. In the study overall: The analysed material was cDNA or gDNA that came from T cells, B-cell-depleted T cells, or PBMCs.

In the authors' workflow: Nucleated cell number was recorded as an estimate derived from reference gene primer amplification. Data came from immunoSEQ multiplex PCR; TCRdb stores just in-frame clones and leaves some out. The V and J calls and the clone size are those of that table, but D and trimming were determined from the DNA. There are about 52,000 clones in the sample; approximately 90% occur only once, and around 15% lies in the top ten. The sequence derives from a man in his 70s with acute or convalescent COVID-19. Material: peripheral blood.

The CDR3, as DNA: TGTGCCAGCAGCATAGGGACTAGCGGAAACACCGGGGAGCTGTTTTTT. Residues: CASSIGTSGNTGELFF. The chain is built from TRBV11-2 and TRBJ2-2; 11 bases map to TRBD2. The CDR3 is 16 amino acids. Germline CDR1 SGHAT, CDR2 FQNNGV. The ends lost 5 bases at V and 2 bases at J; junction bases unmatched: 4.